These 19 T cell receptor beta chains were all obtained from the same sample, sequenced in a study of blood T cell repertoires in COVID-19. TCRdb's table, derived via immunoSEQ multiplex PCR, lists solely in-frame clones and lacks some. Here the sample spans 86,000 or so clones, roughly 84% being singletons. Source material: peripheral blood. The receptors were sampled from a man between 65 and 85 years old with acute or convalescent COVID-19.

The chain recombines TRBV10-3 with TRBJ1-1, with D unclear. Germline CDR1 ENHRY, CDR2 SYGVKD. This CDR3 is 15 amino acids long. V lost 0 bases and J lost 0, with 8 bases in between. This CDR3 reads CAISESESMNTEAFF. The CDR3 DNA is TGTGCCATCAGTGAGTCGGAGAGCATGAACACTGAAGCTTTCTTT.

This rearrangement joins TRBV6-5 to TRBJ2-1; 7 nucleotides match TRBD2. Germline V gene data show CDR1 as MNHEY and CDR2 as SVGAGI. With V trimmed by 7 bases and J by 6 bases, 9 bases remained unmatched. The CDR3 has 14 residues. The DNA for the CDR3 is TGTGCCAGCACCGAGCTCGGGGGGTCCAATGAGCAGTTCTTC. As protein: CASTELGGSNEQFF.

This clone was recorded once. The rearrangement joins TRBV7-9 to TRBJ2-7; 8 nucleotides line up with TRBD1. Germline V gene sequence: CDR1 SEHNR, CDR2 FQNEAQ (reference sequence). Losses at the gene ends were 4 bases for V and 5 bases for J; bases not matched to a gene: 7. The CDR3 sequence is 14 residues long. The CDR3 DNA sequence: TGTGCCAGCAGCTGGACAGGGCAGATGGACGAGCAGTACTTC. It codes for CASSWTGQMDEQYF.

This chain uses TRBV30 with TRBJ2-2; D is possibly TRBD2 (5 bases). Germline values: CDR1 GTSNPN, CDR2 SVGIG (reference sequence). V gave up 8 bases and J gave up 4 bases, with 14 bases separating them. The CDR3 runs to 13 residues. CDR3 residues: CAANEGSTGELFF. In DNA form, the CDR3 reads TGTGCCGCCAACGAGGGTAGCACCGGGGAGCTGTTTTTT.

The chain uses TRBV7-2 and TRBJ1-1; a possible D gene is TRBD1 (6 bases). Looked up from germline, CDR1 is SGHTA and CDR2 is FQGNSA. This CDR3 region has 13 residues. The V end was cut by 5 bases, the J end by 1 base, with 8 bases between. The CDR3 spells CASSVGQNTEAFF. The CDR3 DNA reads TGTGCCAGCAGCGTGGGACAGAACACTGAAGCTTTCTTT. Using reference TRBV7-2 and TRBJ1-1 for the parts outside the CDR3, the full variable domain is GAGVSQSPSNKVTEKGKDVELRCDPISGHTALYWYRQSLGQGLEFLIYFQGNSAPDKSGLPSDRFSAERTGGSVSTLTIQRTQQEDSAVYLCASSVGQNTEAFFGQGTRLTVV.

A few counts support this clone. The chain combines TRBV3-1 (or the pseudogene TRBV3-2) with TRBJ1-2, with a tentative D call TRBD1 (6 bases). V dropped 4 bases and J dropped 8 bases, with 14 bases sitting between them. From germline, CDR1 is LGHDT and CDR2 YNNKEL (reference sequence). This CDR3 is 13 amino acids long. The CDR3 DNA follows: TGTGCCAGCAGCCCACAGGGAACCCGCGGCTACACCTTC. This sequence encodes CASSPQGTRGYTF.

This clone was seen a few times. The CDR3 loop reads CASRPTGNGYGYTF. The CDR3 coding sequence is TGTGCCAGTAGGCCGACAGGGAATGGCTATGGCTACACCTTC. This chain joins TRBV19 and TRBJ1-2; TRBD1 matches 7 bases. There are 14 residues in the CDR3. V was pared by 6 bases and J by 4 bases, with 8 bases of the junction left unmatched. Germline V gene lookup returns CDR1 LNHDA and CDR2 SQIVND (reference sequence).

The chain couples TRBV5-1 to TRBJ2-5; D not resolved. Per the germline V gene, CDR1 is SGHRS and CDR2 is YFSETQ. Trimming shortened V by 5 bases and J by 1 base, and 12 bases separated the two germline ends. CDR3 size: 14 residues. CDR3 in amino acids: CASSPGWSQETQYF. CDR3 sequence (DNA): TGCGCCAGCAGTCCCGGGTGGAGCCAAGAGACCCAGTACTTC.

This chain joins TRBV5-1 and TRBJ2-1; 12 positions match TRBD2. CDR3 length: 21 amino acids. Germline V gene data show CDR1 as SGHRS and CDR2 as YFSETQ. With V trimmed by 4 bases and J by 8 bases, 25 bases remained unmatched. The CDR3 DNA reads TGCGCCAGCAGCAAATACTCCGGGACAGGGCGGCTAGCGGGGGGGATCGATGAGCAGTTCTTC. As protein: CASSKYSGTGRLAGGIDEQFF. Based on the CDR3 plus reference TRBV5-1 and TRBJ2-1, the full variable domain is KAGVTQTPRYLIKTRGQQVTLSCSPISGHRSVSWYQQTPGQGLQFLFEYFSETQRNKGNFPGRFSGRQFSNSRSEMNVSTLELGDSALYLCASSKYSGTGRLAGGIDEQFFGPGTRLTVL.

This chain uses TRBV7-9 with TRBJ1-4; 8 bases are shared with TRBD1. Germline V gives CDR1 SEHNR, CDR2 FQNEAQ (reference sequence). The CDR3 contains 15 residues. J was trimmed by 7 bases and V by 5 bases; bases with no gene match: 9. CDR3: CASSPKDRVGEKLFF. CDR3 bases: TGTGCCAGCAGCCCGAAGGACAGGGTGGGTGAAAAACTGTTTTTT.

The gene calls are TRBV19 and TRBJ1-3; D perhaps matches TRBD1 (5 bases). The CDR3 has 17 residues. CDR1 is LNHDA, CDR2 SQIVND, per germline (reference sequence). Between the trimmed V and J ends, which lost 5 bases and 0 bases, there was a span of 17 bases. CDR3 loop: CASSPGTALYSGNTIYF. The CDR3 DNA reads as TGTGCCAGTAGTCCAGGGACTGCTTTATACTCTGGAAACACCATATATTTT.

The V gene is TRBV5-6, the J gene TRBJ2-1, with D possibly TRBD1 on 5 matching bases. Germline CDR1 reads SGHDT; CDR2 reads YYEEEE. Trimming pared 2 bases from V and 6 bases from J, leaving 15 bases between. This CDR3 has 15 residues. CDR3 sequence reads: CASSFKGAQSNEQFF. In DNA form, the CDR3 reads TGTGCCAGCAGCTTTAAAGGGGCACAGAGCAATGAGCAGTTCTTC.

The rearrangement joins TRBV10-2 to TRBJ1-3, with a possible D match to TRBD1 (6 bases). The V and J ends lost 2 bases and 4 bases respectively, with 15 bases between them. CDR3 length equals 16 residues. Germline loops: CDR1 WSHSY, CDR2 SAAADI. The CDR3 loop reads CASSEPPAGVGNTIYF. CDR3 nucleotide sequence: TGCGCCAGCAGTGAGCCCCCCGCAGGGGTCGGAAACACCATATATTTT.

V and J are TRBV10-2 and TRBJ2-3; 12 bases align to TRBD2. V trimming: 10 bases; J trimming: 3 bases; junction bases outside the gene matches: 17. The CDR3 spans 18 residues. CDR1 is WSHSY, CDR2 SAAADI, per germline. CDR3 coding DNA: TGCGCCACCAGGGCTAGCGGGGGGGAAGGCGGTCGAACAGATACGCAGTATTTT. Amino acids: CATRASGGEGGRTDTQYF.

The chain uses TRBV5-6 and TRBJ1-2; 10 nucleotides line up with TRBD1. The length of the CDR3 is 16 residues. Germline V CDR1 and CDR2: SGHDT, YYEEEE. Trimming at V came to 4 bases and at J to 0 bases, leaving 6 bases not matched to a gene. The CDR3 coding sequence is TGTGCCAGCAGCGATGGGACAGGGGACTCTAACTATGGCTACACCTTC. Translated: CASSDGTGDSNYGYTF.

V is TRBV7-9 and J is TRBJ2-7; 7 bases are a match to TRBD1. The germline CDR1 and CDR2 sequences are SEHNR and FQNEAQ (reference sequence). CDR3 length equals 13 residues. V was clipped by 3 bases and J by 7 bases; unmatched bases: 6. The CDR3 loop reads CASSFETGNEQYV. DNA for the CDR3: TGTGCCAGCAGCTTTGAGACAGGGAATGAGCAGTACGTC.

V gene TRBV10-2 combines with J gene TRBJ2-2; D perhaps matches TRBD1 (5 bases). The CDR3 contains 15 residues. In germline, CDR1 is WSHSY, CDR2 SAAADI. Trimming stripped 7 bases from V and 5 bases from J, with 17 bases between. CDR3 coding DNA: TGCGCCAGCACCTCCTTGGACACCTTAACCGGGGAGCTGTTTTTT. This sequence encodes CASTSLDTLTGELFF.

This sequence joins TRBV5-1 and TRBJ1-4; 8 bases agree with TRBD1. With V trimmed by 7 bases and J by 8 bases, 19 bases remained unmatched. Germline values: CDR1 SGHRS, CDR2 YFSETQ. This CDR3 has 17 residues. This CDR3 is CASRGGGATGVGEKLFF. CDR3 DNA: TGCGCCAGCCGCGGCGGGGGGGCGACAGGGGTTGGCGAAAAACTGTTTTTT.

The chain joins TRBV2 to TRBJ2-5; D possibly corresponds to TRBD1 (5 bases). V was pared by 0 bases and J by 5 bases, with 13 bases between. CDR1 and CDR2 from the germline V gene are SNHLY and FYNNEI. The length of the CDR3 is 15 residues. CDR3 DNA sequence: TGTGCCAGCAGTGAAGCGGACAACCTCGAGGAGACCCAGTACTTC. As protein: CASSEADNLEETQYF.